The rows below give T cell receptor beta chains drawn from one sample of a study of T cell responses to AZD1222 COVID-19 vaccine. Measured with immunoSEQ multiplex PCR; TCRdb has only the in-frame clones, and not every one. The sample contains 100,000 to 150,000 clones, roughly nine tenths of which appear only once. Sequences were derived from peripheral blood, sampled on day 0 of AZD1222 vaccination. The receptors come from an adult in good health. The CDR3 runs from the conserved cysteine through the conserved F or W. Fields, in order: clone size, V gene, J gene, D gene, CDR3 DNA, CDR3 protein. The D gene is left open where the match is weak. Size is omitted from some rows. Given values are once, few, many or a class for expanded clones.

>few|TRBV10-3|TRBJ2-7|.
TGTGCCATCAAAAACGGGACTTTTTCCTACGAGCAGTACTTC
CAIKNGTFSYEQYF
>.|TRBV29-1|TRBJ1-6|TRBD1
TGCAGCGTATCCGGGACAGGGGAATCACCCCTCCACTTT
CSVSGTGESPLHF
>.|TRBV2|TRBJ1-1|.
TGTGCCAGCAGCAGACCCCCCCTCAACACTGAAGCTTTCTTT
CASSRPPLNTEAFF
>.|TRBV19|TRBJ1-2|.
TGTGCCAGTGGACCCTGGGCGGACTATGGCTACACCTTC
CASGPWADYGYTF
>.|TRBV6-2/TRBV6-3|TRBJ1-1|.
TGTGCCAGCAGTTACGAGCCACACACTGAAGCTTTCTTT
CASSYEPHTEAFF
>.|TRBV6-1|TRBJ1-2|.
TGTGCCAGCAGTGAAGCGGCAGGGACCTATGGCTACACCTTC
CASSEAAGTYGYTF
>once|TRBV19|TRBJ1-5|.
TGTGCCAGTAGTATTGGAGGAAACAATCAGCCCCAGCATTTT
CASSIGGNNQPQHF
>.|TRBV7-9|TRBJ1-2|TRBD1
TGTGCCAGCAGCTTTGGATCCCGGGACAGCTATGGCTACACCTTC
CASSFGSRDSYGYTF
>.|TRBV6-4|TRBJ2-5|TRBD1
TGTGCCAGCAGTGATTCTGGACAGGCCGGAGAAGAGACCCAGTACTTC
CASSDSGQAGEETQYF
>.|TRBV6-2/TRBV6-3|TRBJ1-5|.
TGTGCCAGCAGTTACTCGGCCGGAATCCGGCCCCAGCATTTT
CASSYSAGIRPQHF
>.|TRBV7-2|TRBJ2-7|.
TGTGCCAGCAGCTTAGTGGGAGTCGACGAGCAGTACTTC
CASSLVGVDEQYF
>.|TRBV11-2|TRBJ1-5|TRBD1
TGTGCCAGCAGCGCACAGGGGACGCGGCAGCCCCAGCATTTT
CASSAQGTRQPQHF
>.|TRBV5-1|TRBJ2-2|.
TGCGCCAGCAGCCCTGTACGTTCTTACACCGGGGAGCTGTTTTTT
CASSPVRSYTGELFF
>.|TRBV6-2/TRBV6-3|TRBJ1-6|.
TGTGCCAGCAGCCCCGGACTCTCTAATTCACCCCTCCACTTT
CASSPGLSNSPLHF
>.|TRBV3-1/TRBV3-2|TRBJ1-1|.
TGTGCCAGCAGCCTAAGCACATACACTGAAGCTTTCTTT
CASSLSTYTEAFF
>.|TRBV20-1|TRBJ1-1|.
TGCAGTGTAACGGGGGGCGCCGAAGCTTTCTTT
CSVTGGAEAFF
>.|TRBV28|TRBJ2-6|.
TGTGCCAGCACCCAAGGGGGCTCTGGGGCCAACGTCCTGACTTTC
CASTQGGSGANVLTF
>.|TRBV7-9|TRBJ2-1|.
TGTGCCAGCAGCTTTTCGGGGTCCTACAATGAGCAGTTCTTC
CASSFSGSYNEQFF
>.|TRBV5-8|TRBJ1-3|.
TGTGCCAGCAGCCCTACGTTCTCTGGAAACACCATATATTTT
CASSPTFSGNTIYF
>.|TRBV6-5|TRBJ1-2|TRBD1
TGTGCCAGCAGTTCGGGACAGCCTGATTATGGCTACACCTTC
CASSSGQPDYGYTF
>.|TRBV5-1|TRBJ1-1|TRBD1
TGCGCCAGCAGCTTGGATGGACAGGGAGAAGGCACTGAAGCTTTCTTT
CASSLDGQGEGTEAFF
>.|TRBV7-2|TRBJ2-7|TRBD2
TGTGCCAGCAGCTTATCGGGACTAGACTCCTACGAGCAGTACTTC
CASSLSGLDSYEQYF
>.|TRBV18|TRBJ2-3|.
TGTGCCAGCTCACCAGGGCCAGATACGCAGTATTTT
CASSPGPDTQYF
>medium-sized|TRBV19|TRBJ2-5|TRBD2
TGTGCCAGTAGTATTGGAGCGGGACTAGCGGGGGGCTGGTACCAAGAGACCCAGTACTTC
CASSIGAGLAGGWYQETQYF
>.|TRBV28|TRBJ1-5|.
TGTGCCAGCAGTTTAAGGAGGACTCCTAGCAATCAGCCCCAGCATTTT
CASSLRRTPSNQPQHF
>.|TRBV7-2|TRBJ1-6|.
TGTGCCAGCAGCTTTGCAGCGAGGAGCTCCTATAATTCACCCCTCCACTTT
CASSFAARSSYNSPLHF
>.|TRBV19|TRBJ1-1|.
TGTGCCAGTAGTATGACAGCCCTGAACACTGAAGCTTTCTTT
CASSMTALNTEAFF
>.|TRBV10-3|TRBJ1-2|.
TGTGCCAGCGCGTCCGGGGGTAACTATGGCTACACCTTC
CASASGGNYGYTF
>.|TRBV19|TRBJ2-3|.
TGTGCCAGTAGGCAGACAGCGCTCACAGATACGCAGTATTTT
CASRQTALTDTQYF
>.|TRBV19|TRBJ1-6|.
TGTGCCAGTAGTATAAAGAGTTCAAATTCACCCCTCCACTTT
CASSIKSSNSPLHF
>few|TRBV3-1/TRBV3-2|TRBJ2-3|TRBD2
TGTGCCAGCAGCCGATGGACTAGCGGCACAGATACGCAGTATTTT
CASSRWTSGTDTQYF